The 20 T cell receptor beta chains presented below share a single source sample, sequenced in a study of shared clonotypes between healthy human individuals. Sequencing used immunoSEQ multiplex PCR; TCRdb keeps in-frame clones, though not all of them. In the table there are under 2.5 million clones, 85% to 95% of which are singletons. Sequenced input: naive CD4+ T cells from PBMCs. Subset of the sample: CD45RA+ positively selected. Receptor source: a man aged 18-30 years in good health. Some clones in this sample may be carry-over from other donors' samples.

This chain uses TRBV27 with TRBJ2-1; TRBD2 aligns across 16 bases. Germline-derived CDR1 and CDR2 are MNHEY and SMNVEV (reference sequence). The J segment lost 9 bases and the V segment lost 5 bases, leaving 10 bases of the junction unmatched. The CDR3 is 17 amino acids. CDR3 in amino acids: CASSPVPGLAGGGEQFF. The CDR3 coding sequence is TGTGCCAGCAGTCCGGTTCCGGGACTAGCGGGGGGGGGTGAGCAGTTCTTC.

The genes are TRBV6-1 and TRBJ1-1; no firm D call. This CDR3 contains 12 residues. Germline CDR1 reads MNHNS; CDR2 reads SASEGT. With 7 bases removed from V and 3 bases from J, the gap between germline ends came to 9 bases. DNA for the CDR3: TGTGCCAGCACCGACGGGGACACTGAAGCTTTCTTT. Its protein product is CASTDGDTEAFF.

This clone has a single count. The CDR3 coding sequence is TGTGCCAGCAACGAAGGAGGGGTGCCCTACGAGCAGTACTTC. It translates to CASNEGGVPYEQYF. The genes are TRBV28 and TRBJ2-7, with D tentatively TRBD2 (6 bases). This CDR3 is built from 14 residues. Germline V CDR1 and CDR2: MDHEN, SYDVKM. Trimming left V 7 bases short and J 2 bases short, with 15 bases between.

The chain carries TRBV21-1 and TRBJ2-5; TRBD1 reflects the table's D call only, with no check against the DNA. TRBV21-1 is tagged as a pseudogene. This CDR3 is built from 14 residues. CDR3 sequence: CASTPGTVQETQYF. CDR3 coding DNA: TGTGCCAGCACCCCCGGGACAGTTCAAGAGACCCAGTACTTC.

The chain links TRBV5-1 to TRBJ2-4; 10 bases line up with TRBD1. This CDR3 spans 14 amino acids. V gave up 2 bases and J gave up 8 bases; unmatched junction bases: 4. Per germline, CDR1 SGHRS and CDR2 YFSETQ. CDR3 nucleotide sequence: TGCGCCAGCAGCTTAGGGGACAGGGGACACATTCAGTACTTC. This translates into CASSLGDRGHIQYF.

The chain is built from TRBV4-2 and TRBJ2-5, with no clear D. Germline V gene lookup returns CDR1 LGHNA and CDR2 YNFKEQ. CDR3 length equals 15 residues. Trimming took 1 base from V and 1 from J, leaving 10 bases between them. CDR3 DNA sequence: TGTGCCAGCAGCCAAGTTAGTGGAACCCAAGAGACCCAGTACTTC. It codes for CASSQVSGTQETQYF.

The CDR3 region has the DNA TGCGCCAGCAGATCCCTGGGGTCGGGACAGGCCGGGGAGCTGTTTTTT. Its protein is CASRSLGSGQAGELFF. V gene TRBV5-1 combines with J gene TRBJ2-2, with 8 bases that match TRBD1. The trim removed 5 bases at V and 6 bases at J, leaving 12 bases unmatched. There are 16 residues in the CDR3. Germline CDR1 SGHRS, CDR2 YFSETQ.

The V call is TRBV12-5, the J call TRBJ2-5, with unresolved D. With 3 bases removed from V and 3 bases from J, the gap between germline ends came to 8 bases. In germline, CDR1 is LGHNT, CDR2 FRNRAP. The CDR3 is made up of 13 amino acids. The CDR3 region has the DNA TGTGCTAGTGGTTTAACAAGTGAAGAGACCCAGTACTTC. Protein product: CASGLTSEETQYF.

As regards this clone: The sample carries other DNA sequences with the same CDR3. The V gene is TRBV10-3, the J gene TRBJ2-3; maybe TRBD2 (5 bases). The CDR3 has 11 amino acids. Germline lookup yields CDR1 ENHRY and CDR2 SYGVKD. V lost 8 bases and J 2 bases, leaving 5 bases between the germline ends. The CDR3 nucleotides are TGTGCCATCCGGGACACAGATACGCAGTATTTT. Amino acid sequence: CAIRDTDTQYF.

The chain joins TRBV6-6 to TRBJ1-1; possible D gene TRBD1, 6 bases. CDR1 is MNHNY, CDR2 SVGAGI, per germline (reference sequence). The length of the CDR3 is 13 residues. Trimming removed 2 bases at V and 4 bases at J, with 8 bases between. CDR3 DNA sequence: TGTGCCAGCAGTTACCTACAGGGCACTGAAGCTTTCTTT. This gives the protein CASSYLQGTEAFF.

The J gene is TRBJ2-5, the V gene TRBV4-3; tentatively, D is TRBD2 (6 bases). The V end was cut by 0 bases, the J end by 5 bases, with 16 bases between. This CDR3 spans 16 amino acids. Germline lookup yields CDR1 LGHNA and CDR2 YSLEER. CDR3: CASSQDTGGRGETQYF. The CDR3 coding sequence is TGCGCCAGCAGCCAAGATACTGGAGGGAGAGGGGAGACCCAGTACTTC.

Points on this clone: Other DNA sequences in the sample encode the same CDR3. This sequence joins TRBV6-6 and TRBJ1-3, with D hard to call. The CDR3 spans 15 residues. Germline-derived CDR1 and CDR2 are MNHNY and SVGAGI (reference sequence). The V end lost 0 bases, the J end lost 0 bases, and 6 bases lay between the germline ends. The CDR3 protein is CASSYSGSSGNTIYF. As DNA, the CDR3 is TGTGCCAGCAGTTACTCGGGCAGCTCTGGAAACACCATATATTTT.

The chain is built from TRBV28 and TRBJ1-5; D gene unclear. From germline, CDR1 is MDHEN and CDR2 SYDVKM. The CDR3 is 17 residues long. V was shortened by 3 bases and J by 0 bases, with 15 bases between the two germline ends. CDR3 sequence (DNA): TGTGCCAGCAGTTTGGGTGCGGGTGGTTATAGCAATCAGCCCCAGCATTTT. Translated: CASSLGAGGYSNQPQHF.

With respect to this clone: This specimen includes other DNA sequences encoding the same CDR3. The chain is built from TRBV11-3 and TRBJ2-3; D is undetermined. The germline V gene has CDR1 SGHNT and CDR2 YENEEA. The CDR3 runs 12 residues. Trimming took 3 bases from V and 1 from J, leaving 2 bases between them. The CDR3 DNA is TGTGCCAGCAGCTTCGGCACAGATACGCAGTATTTT. It translates to CASSFGTDTQYF.

The genes are TRBV7-9 and TRBJ2-5; TRBD2 matches at 10 bases. The J segment lost 1 base and the V segment lost 5 bases, leaving 10 bases of the junction unmatched. The CDR3 runs 17 residues. From germline, CDR1 is SEHNR and CDR2 FQNEAQ (reference sequence). The CDR3 region is CASSPLSGRALQETQYF. In DNA form, the CDR3 reads TGTGCCAGCAGCCCGTTAAGCGGGAGGGCCCTCCAAGAGACCCAGTACTTC.

A word on this clone: The sample contains more than one DNA sequence encoding this CDR3. This chain connects TRBV29-1 to TRBJ2-3; D is undetermined. CDR1 and CDR2 (germline): SQVTM, ANQGSEA. This CDR3 comprises 12 residues. The germline V and J ends were trimmed by 3 bases and 0 bases, with 4 bases remaining between them. CDR3 coding DNA: TGCAGCGTTGACACTAGCACAGATACGCAGTATTTT. This gives the protein CSVDTSTDTQYF.

The chain joins TRBV5-5 to TRBJ2-7; perhaps TRBD2 as D (6 bases). The CDR3 runs 14 residues. With 4 bases removed from V and 2 bases from J, the gap between germline ends came to 13 bases. Per the germline V gene, CDR1 is SGHKS and CDR2 is YYEKEE (reference sequence). The CDR3 protein is CASSTTSWAYEQYF. The CDR3 DNA reads TGTGCCAGCAGCACGACTAGTTGGGCCTACGAGCAGTACTTC.

The rearrangement uses TRBV5-1 and TRBJ2-7; 10 positions agree with TRBD1. The CDR3 has 16 amino acids. Germline V lookup: CDR1 SGHRS, CDR2 YFSETQ. V lost 4 bases, J lost 5 bases, and 12 bases stayed unmatched. The CDR3 spells CASSRGGTGVQDEQYF. Here the CDR3 DNA reads TGCGCCAGCAGCCGTGGGGGGACAGGGGTCCAGGACGAGCAGTACTTC. The full variable domain, with the rest looked up from reference TRBV5-1 and TRBJ2-7, is KAGVTQTPRYLIKTRGQQVTLSCSPISGHRSVSWYQQTPGQGLQFLFEYFSETQRNKGNFPGRFSGRQFSNSRSEMNVSTLELGDSALYLCASSRGGTGVQDEQYFGPGTRLTVT.

The V call is TRBV7-9, the J call TRBJ2-7; 10 nucleotides match TRBD1. Losses at the gene ends were 8 bases for V and 4 bases for J; bases not matched to a gene: 11. The CDR3 loop spans 15 amino acids. Germline V CDR1 and CDR2: SEHNR, FQNEAQ (reference sequence). The CDR3 DNA reads as TGTGCCAGCGTTCGGGCCGGGACAGGGGTATACGAGCAGTACTTC. Protein sequence: CASVRAGTGVYEQYF.

The gene calls are TRBV7-6 and TRBJ1-3; tentative D call: TRBD1 (6 bases). The CDR3 consists of 15 residues. Germline CDR1 SGHVS, CDR2 FNYEAQ. The ends were cut back, 1 base at V and 4 bases at J, with 11 bases in the middle. Here the CDR3 DNA reads TGTGCCAGCAGCTTAGTACGGGGGCCAGGAAACACCATATATTTT. Amino acid sequence: CASSLVRGPGNTIYF.